The entry below describes one T cell receptor beta chain. This record belongs to a study of blood T cell repertoires in COVID-19. V was cut by 1 base and J by 0 bases, with 13 bases left in between. This CDR3 region has 17 residues. The germline V gene has CDR1 LGHNA and CDR2 YNFKEQ. Per the authors' pipeline: Counts of nucleated cells, estimated from reference gene primer amplification, were obtained. The table came from immunoSEQ multiplex PCR; TCRdb's copy has only in-frame clones and leaves some out. V and J calls and clone size are given by that table; D and trimming were obtained from the DNA. This table holds approximately 250,000 clones, about nine tenths found once.

The source is a man aged 35-49 years with active or convalescent COVID-19. Specimen: peripheral blood. The chain has TRBV4-2 and TRBJ2-4; D is possibly TRBD1 (6 bases). CDR3 loop: CASSQVEGDIAKNIQYF. The DNA for the CDR3 is TGTGCCAGCAGCCAAGTTGAGGGGGATATAGCCAAAAACATTCAGTACTTC.